This T cell receptor (beta chain) was obtained from a study of OX40 agonist ivuxolimab in advanced cancers. For the study in its entirety: Ivuxolimab, which targeted the costimulatory receptor OX40 (CD134), was an agonistic, fully human IgG2 monoclonal antibody. A male proportion of 70% to 90% and a mean age of 60 years, ranging from roughly 23 to 90, were recorded for the dose-escalation cohort. Three dose-escalation patients achieved partial responses, one with hepatocellular carcinoma and two with cutaneous melanoma. The paper describes the monotherapy dose-escalation part (N ≈ 52 patients) of the phase I trial of ivuxolimab. Intravenous ivuxolimab was administered to patients every 2 weeks at six dose levels: 0.01, 0.1, 0.3, 1.5, 3 and 10 mg/kg. Peripheral TCRbeta sequencing was intended to test whether TCR sequence diversity was altered and clonal T-cell expansion was caused by ivuxolimab. Of the approximately 50 dose-escalation patients, hepatocellular carcinoma was present in about 20, melanoma in approximately 15, renal cell carcinoma in 9 and head and neck cancer in 9. Patients were allowed to have had prior anti-PD-1, anti-PD-L1 or anti-CTLA-4 therapy, and roughly 40% of the dose-escalation patients had previously received checkpoint inhibitors. Results the study describes overall, beyond this receptor: Which antigens the clonally expanded peripheral T cells were specific for was not determined. Low levels of normalized T-cell clonal expansion were also seen in some patients who did not respond. At doses of 0.1 to 3.0 mg/kg, clonal expansion of both CD4+ and CD8+ blood T cells was observed from baseline to week 6. After ivuxolimab, more expanded clones were found on average in CD8+ T cells than in CD4+ T cells. In the 0.1-3.0 mg/kg groups, partial responders had among the lowest normalized peripheral clonal expansion, particularly in CD8+ T cells.

Patients with a history of autoimmune disease or receiving systemic immunosuppression were excluded from the trial. In every dose cohort, peripheral blood was drawn for TCR sequencing at baseline, cycle 4 day 1, and cycle 7 day 1. The samples were taken from a phase I, first-in-human, multicenter, open-label dose-escalation trial of ivuxolimab. Adults with locally advanced or metastatic melanoma, renal cell carcinoma, hepatocellular carcinoma or head and neck squamous cell carcinoma were enrolled in the trial. Before TCR sequencing, CD4+ T cells and CD8+ T cells were sorted from peripheral blood as separate populations. CDR1 SNHLY and CDR2 FYNNEI were looked up in the germline V gene. The CDR3 sequence holds 15 residues, the cysteine and phenylalanine included. Only the CDR3 part of the read is kept: 45 bases, read in frame from the first base. V is pared back by 6 bases and J by 0 bases, with 15 bases lying between the germline termini.

Notes on this clone: Its antigen is still unknown. No per-base quality is available; no much larger clone lies one base away.

To sequence the TCRbeta CDR3 region, genomic DNA was isolated from the sorted cells. The immunoSEQ Assay was used for sequencing of TCRbeta CDR3 regions. TCRdb retrieved this table from immuneACCESS and kept in-frame rearrangements only. Not all clones are present; in checked studies, unresolved V genes account for under half, and no reason is known for the remainder. The sample data list under 85,000 clones, and approximately 92% of these were observed just once. Of the sample, 4.8% is held by the ten largest clones. This receptor was identified in an adult with an advanced solid tumor such as melanoma, head and neck, liver or kidney cancer. Sequences were derived from CD4+ or CD8+ T cells sorted from blood, sampled in a trial of the OX40 agonist ivuxolimab. Rearrangement joined TRBV2 to TRBJ2-7; the D gene cannot be resolved reliably. This receptor has the CDR3 CASREDGSYSYEQYF. The DNA reads as follows: TGTGCCAGCAGAGAGGATGGAAGTTACTCCTACGAGCAGTACTTC.